These 3 T cell receptor beta chains came from one sample sequenced in a study of T cells after yellow fever vaccination (dated by TCRdb to the late 2010s). The library was prepared using 5' RACE. Sequencing relied on an Illumina HiSeq 2500. The raw public reads went through TCRdb reprocessing: fastp at Q25, MiXCR clone calling, in-frame beta chains kept. Duplicate CDR3 protein sequences are folded into a single record with the most common DNA and genes. The sample table records 450,000 to 600,000 distinct CDR3 sequences; roughly a sixth of these occur just once. Jointly, the top ten make up roughly a sixth of the sample. What the treatment or condition label conveys for this sample: live attenuated yellow fever vaccine strain. This specimen consisted of PBMCs, obtained about 5 days after the first yellow fever vaccination. The receptors originated from a man between 18 and 35 years old who received the YFV17D yellow fever vaccine.

The CDR3 sequence is CSAGPDEKLFF. The CDR3 DNA follows: TGCAGTGCTGGACCTGATGAAAAACTGTTTTTT. The V and J genes are TRBV20-1 and TRBJ1-4; no reliable D call. Trimming removed 5 bases at V and 6 bases at J, with 7 bases between. The CDR3 runs to 11 residues. Germline V gene lookup returns CDR1 DFQATT and CDR2 SNEGSKA (reference sequence).

The chain is built from TRBV11-2 and TRBJ1-5; 7 positions match TRBD1. This CDR3 has 17 residues. Trimming removed 0 bases from V and 3 bases from J; junction bases left unmatched: 8. Per germline, CDR1 SGHAT and CDR2 FQNNGV. The CDR3 loop reads CASSLEFWDSFNQPQHF. The CDR3 bases are TGTGCCAGCAGCTTAGAATTCTGGGACAGCTTCAATCAGCCCCAGCATTTT.

This clonotype was recorded a few times. The chain recombines TRBV29-1 with TRBJ2-2, with 10 bases matching TRBD1. Germline CDR1 and CDR2: SQVTM and ANQGSEA. The V gene end was trimmed by 2 bases and the J gene end by 8 bases; junction bases not matched to a gene: 11. CDR3 length: 16 residues. The CDR3 loop reads CSVELWDRGARGELFF. The CDR3 DNA reads TGCAGCGTTGAACTCTGGGACAGGGGCGCGAGAGGGGAGCTGTTTTTT.